Included here is one TCR beta chain sequence, with context. Its cognate antigen is unknown. For the second PCR, which ran for roughly 7 to 11 cycles, a sample-barcoded 5' primer and a J-beta primer mix were used. TCRdb reprocessed the 5' RACE reads via MiXCR and lists one record per CDR3 protein. Of roughly 1.9 million distinct CDR3 sequences in the sample, approximately 40% are singletons; the top ten hold 23%. The source of the sample is a study of blood T cells in healthy people across ages. Overall study results and limits: Observed TCR beta diversity per million T cells went down as age went up. This fall followed a roughly linear course with age.

Total RNA extraction produced at least 5.5 micrograms (per sample) for the study. The sequence was obtained from a human donor in good health. Input material: blood.

The CDR3 here is CASSLEGSVRYEQYF. CDR3 nucleotide sequence: TGCGCCAGCAGCTTGGAAGGCAGCGTCAGGTACGAGCAGTACTTC. The V and J genes are TRBV5-1 and TRBJ2-5; no clear D gene. Judging by the DNA end, TRBJ2-7 fits better; the J call may be wrong. The CDR3 length is 15 residues. Germline CDR1 SGHRS, CDR2 YFSETQ.